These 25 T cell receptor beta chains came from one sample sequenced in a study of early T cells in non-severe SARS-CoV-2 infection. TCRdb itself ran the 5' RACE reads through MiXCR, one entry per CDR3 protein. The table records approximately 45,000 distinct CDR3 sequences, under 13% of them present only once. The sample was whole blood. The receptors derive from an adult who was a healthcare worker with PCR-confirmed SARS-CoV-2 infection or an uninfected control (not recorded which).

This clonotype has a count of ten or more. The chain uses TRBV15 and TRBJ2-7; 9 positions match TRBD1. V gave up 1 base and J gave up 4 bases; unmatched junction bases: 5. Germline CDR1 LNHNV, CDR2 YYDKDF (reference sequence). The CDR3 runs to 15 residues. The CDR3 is CATSRAGTGPYEQYF. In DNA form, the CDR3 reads TGTGCCACCAGCAGAGCCGGGACAGGGCCATACGAGCAGTACTTC.

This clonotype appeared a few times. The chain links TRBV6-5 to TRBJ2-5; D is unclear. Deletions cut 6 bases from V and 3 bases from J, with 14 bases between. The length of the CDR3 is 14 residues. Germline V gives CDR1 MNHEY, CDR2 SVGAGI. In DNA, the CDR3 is TGTGCCAGCAGGCGGAGTGGTGGGAAAGAGACCCAGTACTTC. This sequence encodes CASRRSGGKETQYF.

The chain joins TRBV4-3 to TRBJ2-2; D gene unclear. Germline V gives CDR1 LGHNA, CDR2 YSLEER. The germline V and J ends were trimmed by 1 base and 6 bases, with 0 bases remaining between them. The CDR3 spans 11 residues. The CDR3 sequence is CASSQAGELFF. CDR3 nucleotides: TGCGCCAGCAGCCAAGCCGGGGAGCTGTTTTTT.

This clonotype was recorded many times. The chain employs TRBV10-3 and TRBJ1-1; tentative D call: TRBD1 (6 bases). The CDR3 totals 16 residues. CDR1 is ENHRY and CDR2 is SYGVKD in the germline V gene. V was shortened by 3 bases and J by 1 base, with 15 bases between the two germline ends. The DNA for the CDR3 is TGTGCCATCAGTGAATTAGAACAGGGATCGAACACTGAAGCTTTCTTT. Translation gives CAISELEQGSNTEAFF.

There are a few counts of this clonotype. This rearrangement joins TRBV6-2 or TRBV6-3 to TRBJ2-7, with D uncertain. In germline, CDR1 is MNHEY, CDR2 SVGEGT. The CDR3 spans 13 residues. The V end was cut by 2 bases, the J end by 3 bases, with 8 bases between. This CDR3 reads CASSYTQYYEQYF. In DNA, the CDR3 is TGTGCCAGCAGTTACACCCAGTACTACGAGCAGTACTTC.

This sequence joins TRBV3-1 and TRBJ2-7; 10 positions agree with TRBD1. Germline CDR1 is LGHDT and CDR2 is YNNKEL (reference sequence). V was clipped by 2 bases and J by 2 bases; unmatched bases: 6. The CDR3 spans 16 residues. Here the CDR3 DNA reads TGTGCCAGCAGCCAATCCCGGGACAGGGGACCCTACGAGCAGTACTTC. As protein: CASSQSRDRGPYEQYF.

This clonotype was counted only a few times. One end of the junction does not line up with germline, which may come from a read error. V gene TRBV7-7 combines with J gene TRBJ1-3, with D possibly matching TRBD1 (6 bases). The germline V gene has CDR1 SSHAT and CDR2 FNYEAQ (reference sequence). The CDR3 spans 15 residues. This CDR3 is CASSPEAGTGHTIYF. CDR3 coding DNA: TGTGCTAGCAGCCCCGAGGCCGGTACAGGGCACACCATATATTTT.

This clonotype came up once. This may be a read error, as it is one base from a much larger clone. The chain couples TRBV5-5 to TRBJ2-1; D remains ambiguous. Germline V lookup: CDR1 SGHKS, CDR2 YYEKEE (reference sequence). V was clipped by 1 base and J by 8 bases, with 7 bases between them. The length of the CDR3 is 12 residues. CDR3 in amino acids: CASSLLEHEQFF. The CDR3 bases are TGTGCCAGCAGCTTGTTAGAGCATGAGCAGTTCTTC.

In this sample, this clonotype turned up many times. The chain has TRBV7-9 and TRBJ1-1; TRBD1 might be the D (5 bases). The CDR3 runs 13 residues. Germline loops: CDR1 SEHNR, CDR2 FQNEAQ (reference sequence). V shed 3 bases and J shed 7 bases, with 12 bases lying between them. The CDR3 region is CASSFREGSEAFF. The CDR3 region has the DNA TGTGCCAGCAGCTTCAGGGAGGGCAGTGAAGCTTTCTTT.

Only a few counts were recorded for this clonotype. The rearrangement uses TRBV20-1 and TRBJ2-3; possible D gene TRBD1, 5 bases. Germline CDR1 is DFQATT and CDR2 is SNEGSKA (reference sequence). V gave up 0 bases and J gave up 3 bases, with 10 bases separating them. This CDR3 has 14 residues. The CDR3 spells CSARDYSGTDTQYF. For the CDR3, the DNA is TGCAGTGCTAGAGATTATTCAGGGACAGATACGCAGTATTTT.

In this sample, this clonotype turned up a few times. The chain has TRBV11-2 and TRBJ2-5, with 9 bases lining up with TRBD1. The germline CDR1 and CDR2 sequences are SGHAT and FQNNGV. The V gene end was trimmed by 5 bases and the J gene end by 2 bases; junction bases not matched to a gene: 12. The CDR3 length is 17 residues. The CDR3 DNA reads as TGTGCCAGCAGCCGATTACGAGGGACAGGGAAACAAGAGACCCAGTACTTC. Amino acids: CASSRLRGTGKQETQYF.

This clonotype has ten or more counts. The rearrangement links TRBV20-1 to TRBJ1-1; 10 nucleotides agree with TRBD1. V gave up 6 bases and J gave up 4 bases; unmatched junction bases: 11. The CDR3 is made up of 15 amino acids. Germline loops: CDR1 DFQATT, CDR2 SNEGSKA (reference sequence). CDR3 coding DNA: TGCAGTGCAGATTTCCGGGACAGGGGTGGCACTGAAGCTTTCTTT. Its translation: CSADFRDRGGTEAFF.

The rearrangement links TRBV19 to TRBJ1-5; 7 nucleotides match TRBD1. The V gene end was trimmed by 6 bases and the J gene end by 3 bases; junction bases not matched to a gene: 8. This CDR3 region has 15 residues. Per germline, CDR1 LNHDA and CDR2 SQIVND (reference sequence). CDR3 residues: CASRVDRSHNQPQHF. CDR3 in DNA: TGTGCCAGTAGGGTGGACAGGAGTCACAATCAGCCCCAGCATTTT.

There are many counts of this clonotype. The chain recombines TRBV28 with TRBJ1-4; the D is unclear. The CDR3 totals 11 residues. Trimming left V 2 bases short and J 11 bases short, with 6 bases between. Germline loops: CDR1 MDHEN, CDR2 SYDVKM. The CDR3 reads CASSLVRKLFF. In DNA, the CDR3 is TGTGCCAGCAGTTTAGTCCGGAAACTGTTTTTT.

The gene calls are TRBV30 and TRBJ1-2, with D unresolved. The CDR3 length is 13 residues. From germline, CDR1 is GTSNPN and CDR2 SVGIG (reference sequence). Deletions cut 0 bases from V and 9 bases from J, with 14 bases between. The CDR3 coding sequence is TGTGCCTGGAGTGTAATAAGCGGTCAGAGCTACACCTTC. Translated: CAWSVISGQSYTF.

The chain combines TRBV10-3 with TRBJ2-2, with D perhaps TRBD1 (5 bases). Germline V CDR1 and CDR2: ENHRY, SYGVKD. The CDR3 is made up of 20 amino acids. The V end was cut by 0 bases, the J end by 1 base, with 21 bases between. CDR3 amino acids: CAISESRAKGQGVNTGELFF. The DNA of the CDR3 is TGTGCCATCAGTGAGTCAAGGGCCAAAGGGCAGGGCGTGAACACCGGGGAGCTGTTTTTT.

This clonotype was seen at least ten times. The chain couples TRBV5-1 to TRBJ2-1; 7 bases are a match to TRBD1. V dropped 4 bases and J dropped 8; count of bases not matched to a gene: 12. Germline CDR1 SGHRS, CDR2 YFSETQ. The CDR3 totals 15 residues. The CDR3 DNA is TGCGCCAGCAGCCATGGGCTACAGGGGAAGCATGAGCAGTTCTTC. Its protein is CASSHGLQGKHEQFF.

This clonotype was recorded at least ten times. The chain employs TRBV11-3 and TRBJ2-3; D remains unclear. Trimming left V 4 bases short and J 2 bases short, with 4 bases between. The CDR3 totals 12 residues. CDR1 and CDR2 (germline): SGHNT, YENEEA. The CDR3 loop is CASSSHTDTQYF. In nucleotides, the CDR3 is TGTGCCAGCAGCTCCCACACAGATACGCAGTATTTT.

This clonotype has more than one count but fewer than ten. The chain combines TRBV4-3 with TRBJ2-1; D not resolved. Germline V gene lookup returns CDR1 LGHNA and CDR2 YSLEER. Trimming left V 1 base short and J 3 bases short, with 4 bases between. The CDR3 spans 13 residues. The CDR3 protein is CASSQVVYNEQFF. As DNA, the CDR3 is TGCGCCAGCAGCCAAGTAGTCTACAATGAGCAGTTCTTC.

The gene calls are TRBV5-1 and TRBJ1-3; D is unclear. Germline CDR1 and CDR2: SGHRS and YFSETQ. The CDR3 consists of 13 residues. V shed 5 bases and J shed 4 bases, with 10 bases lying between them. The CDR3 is CASSSGQGNTIYF. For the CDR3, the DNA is TGCGCCAGCAGTTCGGGCCAAGGAAACACCATATATTTT.

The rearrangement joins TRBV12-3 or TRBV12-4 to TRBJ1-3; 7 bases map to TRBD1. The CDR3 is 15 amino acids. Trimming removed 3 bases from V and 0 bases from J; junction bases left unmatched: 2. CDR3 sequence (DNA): TGTGCCAGCAGTTTTTCAGGGGGCTCTGGAAACACCATATATTTT. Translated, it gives CASSFSGGSGNTIYF.

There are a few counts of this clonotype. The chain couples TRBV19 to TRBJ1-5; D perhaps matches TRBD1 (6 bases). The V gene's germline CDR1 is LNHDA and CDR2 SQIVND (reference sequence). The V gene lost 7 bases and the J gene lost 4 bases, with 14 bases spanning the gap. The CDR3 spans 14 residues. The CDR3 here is CASIGSGVNQPQHF. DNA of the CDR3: TGTGCCAGTATTGGGTCAGGGGTTAATCAGCCCCAGCATTTT. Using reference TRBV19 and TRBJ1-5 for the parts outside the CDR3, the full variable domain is DGGITQSPKYLFRKEGQNVTLSCEQNLNHDAMYWYRQDPGQGLRLIYYSQIVNDFQKGDIAEGYSVSREKKESFPLTVTSAQKNPTAFYLCASIGSGVNQPQHFGDGTRLSIL.

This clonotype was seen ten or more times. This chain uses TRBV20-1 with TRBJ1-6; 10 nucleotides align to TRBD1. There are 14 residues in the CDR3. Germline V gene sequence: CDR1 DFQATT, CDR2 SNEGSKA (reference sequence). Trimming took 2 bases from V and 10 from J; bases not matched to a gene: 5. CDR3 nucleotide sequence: TGCAGTGCTAGACGACAGGGGGCCGGGTCACCCCTCCACTTT. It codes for CSARRQGAGSPLHF.

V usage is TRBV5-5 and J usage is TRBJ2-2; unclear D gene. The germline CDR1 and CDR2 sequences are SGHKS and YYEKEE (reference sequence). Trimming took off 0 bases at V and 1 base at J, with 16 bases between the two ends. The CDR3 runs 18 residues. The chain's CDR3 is CASSLAALTVLNTGELFF. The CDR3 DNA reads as TGTGCCAGCAGCTTGGCGGCTTTGACGGTCCTGAACACCGGGGAGCTGTTTTTT.

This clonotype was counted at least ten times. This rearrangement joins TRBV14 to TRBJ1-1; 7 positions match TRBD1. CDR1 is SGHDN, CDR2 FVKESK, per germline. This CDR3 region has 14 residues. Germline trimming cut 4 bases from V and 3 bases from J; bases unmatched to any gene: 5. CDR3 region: CASSLGQNYTEAFF. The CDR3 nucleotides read TGTGCCAGCAGCCTGGGACAGAATTACACTGAAGCTTTCTTT.